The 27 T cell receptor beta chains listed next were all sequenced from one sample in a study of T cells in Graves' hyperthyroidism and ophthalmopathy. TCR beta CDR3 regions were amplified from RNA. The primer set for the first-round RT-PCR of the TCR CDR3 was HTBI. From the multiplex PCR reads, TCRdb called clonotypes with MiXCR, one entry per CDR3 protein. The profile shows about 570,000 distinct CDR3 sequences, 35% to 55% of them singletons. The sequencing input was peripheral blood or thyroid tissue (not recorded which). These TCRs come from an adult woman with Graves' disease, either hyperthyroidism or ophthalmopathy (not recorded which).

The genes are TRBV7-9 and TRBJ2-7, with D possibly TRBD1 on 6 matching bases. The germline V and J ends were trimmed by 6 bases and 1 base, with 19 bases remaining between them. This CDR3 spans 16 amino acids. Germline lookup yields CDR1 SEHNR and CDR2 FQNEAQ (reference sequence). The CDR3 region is CASSAGTPGTSYEQYF. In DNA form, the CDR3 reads TGTGCCAGCAGTGCCGGGACACCCGGGACATCCTACGAGCAGTACTTC. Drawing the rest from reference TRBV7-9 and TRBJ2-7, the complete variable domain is DTGVSQNPRHKITKRGQNVTFRCDPISEHNRLYWYRQTLGQGPEFLTYFQNEAQLEKSRLLSDRFSAERPKGSFSTLEIQRTEQGDSAMYLCASSAGTPGTSYEQYFGPGTRLTVT.

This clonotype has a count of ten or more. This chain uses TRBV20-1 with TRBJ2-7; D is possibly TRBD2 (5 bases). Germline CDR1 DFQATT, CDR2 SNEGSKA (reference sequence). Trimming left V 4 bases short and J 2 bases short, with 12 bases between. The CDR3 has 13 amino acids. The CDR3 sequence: CSANPGVPYEQYF. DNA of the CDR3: TGCAGTGCTAACCCCGGGGTACCCTACGAGCAGTACTTC.

CDR3 residues: CASSAPGTGAYEQYF. For the CDR3, the DNA is TGTGCCAGCAGCGCGCCCGGGACAGGGGCCTACGAGCAGTACTTC. The chain uses TRBV19 and TRBJ2-7, with 10 bases fitting TRBD1. This CDR3 is built from 15 residues. Losses at the gene ends were 9 bases for V and 2 bases for J; bases not matched to a gene: 10. The germline gives CDR1 LNHDA, CDR2 SQIVND (reference sequence).

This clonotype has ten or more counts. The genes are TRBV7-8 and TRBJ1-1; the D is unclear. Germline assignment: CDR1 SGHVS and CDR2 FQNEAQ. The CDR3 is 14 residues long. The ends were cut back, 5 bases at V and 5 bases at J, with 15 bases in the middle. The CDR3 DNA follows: TGTGCCAGCAGCCGCGGGAGGGTAAAAACTGAAGCTTTCTTT. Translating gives CASSRGRVKTEAFF.

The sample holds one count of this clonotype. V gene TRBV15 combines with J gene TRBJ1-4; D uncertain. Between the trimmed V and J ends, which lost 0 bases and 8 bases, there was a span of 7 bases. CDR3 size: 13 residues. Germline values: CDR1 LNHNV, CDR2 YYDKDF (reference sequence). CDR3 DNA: TGTGCCACCAGCAGAGATTCCGGGGAAAAACTGTTTTTT. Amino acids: CATSRDSGEKLFF.

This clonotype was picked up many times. For the CDR3, the DNA is TGTGCCAGCAGTTCCCTAGCGGGAGGGCCTTACGAGCAGTACTTC. Amino acids: CASSSLAGGPYEQYF. The rearrangement uses TRBV2 and TRBJ2-7; 12 bases are a match to TRBD2. This CDR3 contains 15 residues. Germline lookup yields CDR1 SNHLY and CDR2 FYNNEI. With V trimmed by 5 bases and J by 4 bases, 6 bases remained unmatched. The full variable domain, its missing parts supplied by reference TRBV2 and TRBJ2-7, is EPEVTQTPSHQVTQMGQEVILRCVPISNHLYFYWYRQILGQKVEFLVSFYNNEISEKSEIFDDQFSVERPDGSNFTLKIRSTKLEDSAMYFCASSSLAGGPYEQYFGPGTRLTVT.

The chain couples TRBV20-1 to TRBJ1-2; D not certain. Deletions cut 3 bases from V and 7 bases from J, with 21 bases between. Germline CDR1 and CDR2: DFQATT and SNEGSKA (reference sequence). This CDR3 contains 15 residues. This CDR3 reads CSASLFGSGESGYTF. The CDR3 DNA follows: TGCAGTGCTAGCTTGTTTGGATCCGGGGAGTCTGGCTACACCTTC.

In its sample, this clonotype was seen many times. In DNA form, the CDR3 reads TGTGCCAGCAGCCCTTCGGCGGTTGCTGAAGCTTTCTTT. It encodes CASSPSAVAEAFF. V is TRBV27 and J is TRBJ1-1; D call uncertain. In germline, CDR1 is MNHEY, CDR2 SMNVEV (reference sequence). Trimming removed 6 bases from V and 6 bases from J, with 14 bases in between. The CDR3 length is 13 residues.

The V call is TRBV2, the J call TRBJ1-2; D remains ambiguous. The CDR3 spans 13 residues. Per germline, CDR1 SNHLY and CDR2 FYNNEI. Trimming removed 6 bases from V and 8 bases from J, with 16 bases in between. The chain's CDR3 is CASRGGPRYGYTF. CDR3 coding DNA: TGTGCCAGCAGGGGAGGGCCGAGGTACGGCTACACCTTC.

The CDR3 region has the DNA TGCGCCAGCAGCGGGAACCTAGCGGGAGCTGATACGCAGTATTTT. Its translation: CASSGNLAGADTQYF. This chain connects TRBV5-1 to TRBJ2-3; 10 bases match TRBD2. The CDR3 contains 15 residues. Germline trimming cut 4 bases from V and 6 bases from J; bases unmatched to any gene: 8. Germline V CDR1 and CDR2: SGHRS, YFSETQ.

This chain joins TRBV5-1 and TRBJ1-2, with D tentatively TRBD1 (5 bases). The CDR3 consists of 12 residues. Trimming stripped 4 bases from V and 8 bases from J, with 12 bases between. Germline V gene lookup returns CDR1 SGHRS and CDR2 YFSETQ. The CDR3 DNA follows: TGCGCCAGCAGCCCGGGGGGTCAGGGCTACACCTTC. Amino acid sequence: CASSPGGQGYTF.

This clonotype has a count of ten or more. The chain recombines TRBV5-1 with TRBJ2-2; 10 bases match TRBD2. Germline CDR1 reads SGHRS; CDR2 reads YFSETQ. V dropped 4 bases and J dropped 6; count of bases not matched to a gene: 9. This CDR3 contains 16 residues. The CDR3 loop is CASSILAGSMAGELFF. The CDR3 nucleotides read TGCGCCAGCAGCATACTAGCGGGATCGATGGCCGGGGAGCTGTTTTTT.

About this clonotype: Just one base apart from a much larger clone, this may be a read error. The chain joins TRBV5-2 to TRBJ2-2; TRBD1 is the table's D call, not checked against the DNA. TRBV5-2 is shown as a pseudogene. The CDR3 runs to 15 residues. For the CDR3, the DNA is TGTGCCAGCAACTCGGACAGAGCCCGACTCGGGGAGCTGTTTTTT. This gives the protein CASNSDRARLGELFF.

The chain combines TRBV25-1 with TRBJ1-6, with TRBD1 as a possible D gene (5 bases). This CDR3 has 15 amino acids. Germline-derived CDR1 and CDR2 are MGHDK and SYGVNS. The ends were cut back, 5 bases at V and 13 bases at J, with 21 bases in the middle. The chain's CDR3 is CASSRPGLGLGPLHF. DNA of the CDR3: TGTGCCAGCAGTAGACCGGGACTCGGCTTAGGGCCCCTCCACTTT. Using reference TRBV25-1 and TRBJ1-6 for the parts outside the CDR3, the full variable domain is EADIYQTPRYLVIGTGKKITLECSQTMGHDKMYWYQQDPGMELHLIHYSYGVNSTEKGDLSSESTVSRIRTEHFPLTLESARPSHTSQYLCASSRPGLGLGPLHFGNGTRLTVT.

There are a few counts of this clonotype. The CDR3 loop reads CASSLDRGPQQPQHF. The CDR3 DNA reads TGTGCCAGCAGCTTAGACAGGGGACCTCAGCAGCCCCAGCATTTT. The chain uses TRBV7-9 and TRBJ1-5; the match to TRBD1 covers 7 bases. Per germline, CDR1 SEHNR and CDR2 FQNEAQ (reference sequence). V gave up 1 base and J gave up 7 bases; unmatched junction bases: 7. This CDR3 comprises 15 residues.

In DNA form, the CDR3 reads TGTGCCACCCAAGACGGACAGGGGTTTGGGGAGACCCAGTACTTC. Its translation is CATQDGQGFGETQYF. The chain uses TRBV2 and TRBJ2-5, with TRBD1 matching over 9 bases. CDR3 size: 15 residues. From germline, CDR1 is SNHLY and CDR2 FYNNEI. The V and J ends lost 10 bases and 5 bases, in that order; junction bases with no gene match: 14.

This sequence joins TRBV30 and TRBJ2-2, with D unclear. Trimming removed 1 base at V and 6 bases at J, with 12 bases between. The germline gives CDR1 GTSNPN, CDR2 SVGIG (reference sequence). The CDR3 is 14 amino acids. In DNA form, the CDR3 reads TGTGCCTGGAGTGCCCTTCCTCCAGCCGGGGAGCTGTTTTTT. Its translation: CAWSALPPAGELFF.

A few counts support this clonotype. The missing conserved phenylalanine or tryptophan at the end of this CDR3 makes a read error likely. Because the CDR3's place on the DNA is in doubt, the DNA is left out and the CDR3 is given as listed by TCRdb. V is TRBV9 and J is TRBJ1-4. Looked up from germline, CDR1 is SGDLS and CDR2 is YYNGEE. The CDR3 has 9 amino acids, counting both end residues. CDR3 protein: CASSVAVGR.

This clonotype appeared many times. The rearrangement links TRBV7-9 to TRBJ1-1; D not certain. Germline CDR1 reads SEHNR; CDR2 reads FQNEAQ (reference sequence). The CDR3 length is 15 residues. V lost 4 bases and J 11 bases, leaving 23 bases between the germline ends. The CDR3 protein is CASSSFSETFSFAFF. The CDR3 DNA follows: TGTGCCAGCAGCTCTTTTTCGGAGACATTCTCTTTCGCTTTCTTT.

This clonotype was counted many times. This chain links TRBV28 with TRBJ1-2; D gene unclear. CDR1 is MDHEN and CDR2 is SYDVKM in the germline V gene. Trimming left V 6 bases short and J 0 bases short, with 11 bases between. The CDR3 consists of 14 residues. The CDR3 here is CASSPMWPNYGYTF. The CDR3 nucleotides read TGTGCCAGCAGCCCGATGTGGCCTAACTATGGCTACACCTTC.

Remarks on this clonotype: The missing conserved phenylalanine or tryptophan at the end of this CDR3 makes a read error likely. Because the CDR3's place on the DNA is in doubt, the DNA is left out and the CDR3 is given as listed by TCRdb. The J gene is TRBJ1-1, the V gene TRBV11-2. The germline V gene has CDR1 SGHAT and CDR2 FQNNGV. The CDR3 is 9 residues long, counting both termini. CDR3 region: CASSPYRFV.

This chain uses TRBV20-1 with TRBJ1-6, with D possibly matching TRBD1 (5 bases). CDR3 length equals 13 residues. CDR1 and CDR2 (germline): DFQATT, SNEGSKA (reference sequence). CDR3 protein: CSAMTWDGGTLHF. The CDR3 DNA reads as TGCAGCGCAATGACCTGGGACGGAGGGACCCTCCACTTT.

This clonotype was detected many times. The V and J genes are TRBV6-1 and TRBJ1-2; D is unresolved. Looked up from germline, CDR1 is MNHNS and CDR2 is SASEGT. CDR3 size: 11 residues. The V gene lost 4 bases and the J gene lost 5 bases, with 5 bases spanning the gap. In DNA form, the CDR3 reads TGTGCCAGCAGTGTGGAATATGGCTACACCTTC. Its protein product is CASSVEYGYTF.

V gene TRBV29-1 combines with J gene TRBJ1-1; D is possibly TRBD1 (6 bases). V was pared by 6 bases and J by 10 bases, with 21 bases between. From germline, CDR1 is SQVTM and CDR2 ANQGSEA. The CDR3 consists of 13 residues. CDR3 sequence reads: CSVAPGTFSGAFF. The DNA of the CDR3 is TGCAGCGTCGCCCCGGGGACATTTTCGGGAGCTTTCTTT.

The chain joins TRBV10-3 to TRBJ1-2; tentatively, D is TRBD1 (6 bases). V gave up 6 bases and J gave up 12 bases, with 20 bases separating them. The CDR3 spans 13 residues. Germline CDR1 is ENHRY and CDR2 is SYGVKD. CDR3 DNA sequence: TGTGCCATCAGCCCCGCGGGGGCTAGTGGAAACACCTTC. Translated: CAISPAGASGNTF.

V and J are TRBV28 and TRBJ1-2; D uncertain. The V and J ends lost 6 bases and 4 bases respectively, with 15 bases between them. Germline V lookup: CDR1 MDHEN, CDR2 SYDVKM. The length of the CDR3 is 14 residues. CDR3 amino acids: CASRVTGRGYGYTF. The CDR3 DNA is TGTGCCAGCAGAGTTACGGGCCGGGGCTATGGCTACACCTTC.

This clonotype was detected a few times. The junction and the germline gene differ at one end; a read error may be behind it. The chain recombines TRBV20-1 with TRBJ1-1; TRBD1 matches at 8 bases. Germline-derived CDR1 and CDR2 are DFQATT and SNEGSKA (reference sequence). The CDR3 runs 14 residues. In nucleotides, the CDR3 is TGCAGTGCCCCAAGCAACAGGGGGAGGCCTGAGGCTTTCTTT. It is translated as CSAPSNRGRPEAFF.